Detailed here is one TCR beta chain. Its antigen is still unknown. The data were taken from a study of pediatric ulcerative colitis. The V end lost 1 base, the J end lost 6 bases, and 9 bases lay between the germline ends. From germline, CDR1 is SGHDN and CDR2 FVKESK. The CDR3 runs 14 residues. Overall study findings and caveats: Two patients had blood samples with substantially reduced template counts. Ulcerative colitis patients shared more blood-rectal clones than controls.

This was a survey-level run. Sequencing depth was up to 500,000 reads per sample. The method was immunoSEQ multiplex PCR; TCRdb's version includes in-frame clones alone and lacks a portion of them. The sample holds about 64,000 clones, over 70% seen once. This clonotype was sampled from a boy aged 5-17 years with moderate ulcerative colitis. This rearrangement joins TRBV14 to TRBJ2-2; D is perhaps TRBD2 (6 bases). The material sequenced was blood. Here the CDR3 DNA reads TGTGCCAGCAGCCAAGGCGGGGCCCCCGGGGAGCTGTTTTTT. Translating gives CASSQGGAPGELFF.